The 12 T cell receptor beta chains reported below all come from one sample, sequenced in a study of blood T cell repertoires in COVID-19. Here immunoSEQ multiplex PCR was the method, and the copy in TCRdb shows in-frame clones only, minus some. The sample consists of some 140,000 clones, 85% of them appearing once. Input material: peripheral blood. These receptors came from a human donor in a cohort sampled during active COVID-19.

The chain is built from TRBV6-5 and TRBJ1-1; unclear D gene. The CDR3 has 13 amino acids. V dropped 7 bases and J dropped 4 bases, with 13 bases sitting between them. From germline, CDR1 is MNHEY and CDR2 SVGAGI. This CDR3 reads CASTLAPSTEAFF. CDR3 in DNA: TGTGCCAGCACCCTAGCCCCGAGCACTGAAGCTTTCTTT.

The chain carries TRBV19 and TRBJ2-1, with 7 bases that match TRBD2. Losses at the gene ends were 8 bases for V and 5 bases for J; bases not matched to a gene: 12. There are 15 residues in the CDR3. Germline CDR1 LNHDA, CDR2 SQIVND (reference sequence). CDR3 bases: TGTGCCAGTTCCCCTGGCGCGGGAGTCCACAATGAGCAGTTCTTC. Protein product: CASSPGAGVHNEQFF. Full variable domain (rest looked up from reference TRBV19 and TRBJ2-1): DGGITQSPKYLFRKEGQNVTLSCEQNLNHDAMYWYRQDPGQGLRLIYYSQIVNDFQKGDIAEGYSVSREKKESFPLTVTSAQKNPTAFYLCASSPGAGVHNEQFFGPGTRLTVL.

The chain couples TRBV6-2 or TRBV6-3 to TRBJ1-1; perhaps TRBD1 as D (6 bases). CDR3 length: 13 residues. The germline V and J ends were trimmed by 5 bases and 0 bases, with 7 bases remaining between them. In germline, CDR1 is MNHEY, CDR2 SVGEGT. CDR3 in amino acids: CASSQGMNTEAFF. CDR3 in DNA: TGTGCCAGCAGTCAGGGGATGAACACTGAAGCTTTCTTT.

The rearrangement uses TRBV19 and TRBJ2-1; weak D call: TRBD2 (6 bases). CDR3 length: 13 residues. Germline lookup yields CDR1 LNHDA and CDR2 SQIVND (reference sequence). The germline V and J ends were trimmed by 8 bases and 3 bases, with 11 bases remaining between them. The CDR3 loop reads CASSGTVYNEQFF. The CDR3 DNA follows: TGTGCCAGTTCGGGGACTGTCTACAATGAGCAGTTCTTC.

This clone was seen just once. The rearrangement uses TRBV7-2 and TRBJ2-3; 7 bases line up with TRBD2. The germline CDR1 and CDR2 sequences are SGHTA and FQGNSA. Trimming at V came to 4 bases and at J to 4 bases, leaving 5 bases not matched to a gene. The CDR3 has 14 residues. The CDR3 sequence is CASSSGGSADTQYF. The DNA of the CDR3 is TGTGCCAGCAGCTCGGGGGGAAGCGCAGATACGCAGTATTTT.

CDR3 sequence (DNA): TGTGCCAGCAGCAGGCGGGACGGCCTCACTGAAGCTTTCTTT. Residues: CASSRRDGLTEAFF. The genes are TRBV9 and TRBJ1-1, with D possibly TRBD1 on 5 matching bases. Trimming took 4 bases from V and 4 from J, leaving 14 bases between them. This CDR3 comprises 14 residues. Germline-derived CDR1 and CDR2 are SGDLS and YYNGEE.

This clone was seen once. The chain couples TRBV5-5 to TRBJ2-4, with D possibly matching TRBD2 (6 bases). Per the germline V gene, CDR1 is SGHKS and CDR2 is YYEKEE (reference sequence). Trimming took off 1 base at V and 6 bases at J, with 11 bases between the two ends. This CDR3 spans 14 amino acids. The CDR3 is CASSLWRGGNIQYF. CDR3 DNA: TGTGCCAGCAGCTTGTGGCGGGGAGGAAACATTCAGTACTTC.

This sequence joins TRBV30 and TRBJ2-1, with D possibly matching TRBD2 (6 bases). Germline V lookup: CDR1 GTSNPN, CDR2 SVGIG (reference sequence). The CDR3 has 14 amino acids. Trimming shortened V by 6 bases and J by 7 bases, and 19 bases separated the two germline ends. CDR3 protein: CACATRRDFNEQFF. The CDR3 DNA reads as TGTGCCTGCGCGACCCGGAGGGACTTTAATGAGCAGTTCTTC. Variable domain in full (rest from reference TRBV30 and TRBJ2-1): SQTIHQWPATLVQPVGSPLSLECTVEGTSNPNLYWYRQAAGRGLQLLFYSVGIGQISSEVPQNLSASRPQDRQFILSSKKLLLSDSGFYLCACATRRDFNEQFFGPGTRLTVL.

The chain links TRBV7-3 to TRBJ2-1; TRBD2 aligns across 12 bases. Per the germline V gene, CDR1 is SGHTA and CDR2 is FQGTGA. The CDR3 totals 16 residues. V lost 6 bases to trimming and J lost 2 bases; unmatched junction nucleotides: 5. The CDR3 sequence is CASRYTSGGTYNEQFF. In DNA form, the CDR3 reads TGTGCCAGCAGATATACTAGCGGGGGGACCTACAATGAGCAGTTCTTC.

The rearrangement joins TRBV5-6 to TRBJ1-1, with D maybe TRBD1 (5 bases). This CDR3 region has 13 residues. V was clipped by 4 bases and J by 1 base, with 8 bases between them. Germline V gene sequence: CDR1 SGHDT, CDR2 YYEEEE. The CDR3: CASSMTENTEAFF. The DNA of the CDR3 is TGTGCCAGCAGCATGACAGAGAACACTGAAGCTTTCTTT.

V and J are TRBV2 and TRBJ2-5; D is perhaps TRBD2 (6 bases). Germline CDR1 and CDR2: SNHLY and FYNNEI. The V gene lost 3 bases and the J gene lost 6 bases, with 11 bases spanning the gap. The CDR3 runs to 13 residues. CDR3 DNA: TGTGCCAGCAGTGATCAAGGGAGGCAGACCCAGTACTTC. Translated, it gives CASSDQGRQTQYF.

V and J are TRBV5-1 and TRBJ2-1; TRBD1 matches at 7 bases. J was trimmed by 5 bases and V by 0 bases; bases with no gene match: 8. The CDR3 is 16 amino acids. Germline CDR1 reads SGHRS; CDR2 reads YFSETQ. CDR3 sequence: CASSLAVQGKDNEQFF. CDR3 DNA sequence: TGCGCCAGCAGCTTGGCCGTACAGGGGAAGGACAATGAGCAGTTCTTC. The full variable domain, its missing parts supplied by reference TRBV5-1 and TRBJ2-1, is KAGVTQTPRYLIKTRGQQVTLSCSPISGHRSVSWYQQTPGQGLQFLFEYFSETQRNKGNFPGRFSGRQFSNSRSEMNVSTLELGDSALYLCASSLAVQGKDNEQFFGPGTRLTVL.